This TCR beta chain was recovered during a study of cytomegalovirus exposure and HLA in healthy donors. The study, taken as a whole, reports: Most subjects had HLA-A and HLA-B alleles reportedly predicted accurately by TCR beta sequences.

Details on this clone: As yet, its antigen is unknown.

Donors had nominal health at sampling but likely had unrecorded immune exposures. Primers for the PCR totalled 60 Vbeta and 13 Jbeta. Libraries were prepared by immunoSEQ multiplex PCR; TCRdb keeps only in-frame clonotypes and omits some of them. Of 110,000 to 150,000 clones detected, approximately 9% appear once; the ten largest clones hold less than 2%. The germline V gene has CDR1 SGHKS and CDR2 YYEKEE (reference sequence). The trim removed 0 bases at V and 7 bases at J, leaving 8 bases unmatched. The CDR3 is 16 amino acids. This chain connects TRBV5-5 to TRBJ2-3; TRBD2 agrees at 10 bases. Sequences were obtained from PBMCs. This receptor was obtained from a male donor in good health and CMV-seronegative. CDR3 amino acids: CASSLGLAGALYTQYF. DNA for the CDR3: TGTGCCAGCAGCTTGGGGCTAGCGGGAGCACTATATACGCAGTATTTT.